Below, 14 T cell receptor beta chains from the same sample are listed, as sequenced in a study of shared clonotypes between healthy human individuals. Using immunoSEQ multiplex PCR, the repertoire was profiled, and TCRdb retains in-frame clones only, with some absent. The sample includes over 1.5 million clones, around 98% of them seen just once. Sequencing used naive CD4+ T cells sorted from blood. Specified subset: CD45RA+ positively selected. Source of these receptors: a man aged 25 to 40 in good health.

The chain couples TRBV19 to TRBJ2-3; unclear D gene. This CDR3 has 14 amino acids. CDR1 LNHDA and CDR2 SQIVND come from the germline V gene (reference sequence). Trimming took off 3 bases at V and 2 bases at J, with 9 bases between the two ends. The CDR3 DNA reads TGTGCCAGTAGTATTCGAAGCTACACAGATACGCAGTATTTT. Its translation is CASSIRSYTDTQYF. The entire variable domain, with the rest obtained from reference TRBV19 and TRBJ2-3, is as follows: DGGITQSPKYLFRKEGQNVTLSCEQNLNHDAMYWYRQDPGQGLRLIYYSQIVNDFQKGDIAEGYSVSREKKESFPLTVTSAQKNPTAFYLCASSIRSYTDTQYFGPGTRLTVL.

The V and J genes are TRBV15 and TRBJ2-3; D unresolved. Trimming stripped 1 base from V and 8 bases from J, with 10 bases between. Looked up from germline, CDR1 is LNHNV and CDR2 is YYDKDF (reference sequence). There are 13 residues in the CDR3. Here the CDR3 DNA reads TGTGCCACCAGCAGAGGTAAAAGTGGTACGCAGTATTTT. Encoded protein: CATSRGKSGTQYF.

This clone was seen a single time. V and J are TRBV5-1 and TRBJ2-7; possible D gene TRBD2, 5 bases. Trimming removed 10 bases at V and 6 bases at J, with 23 bases between. This CDR3 is built from 14 residues. CDR1 and CDR2 (germline): SGHRS, YFSETQ. CDR3 region: CASARSGIPSEQYF. The CDR3 DNA reads TGCGCCTCAGCCCGTTCGGGGATCCCATCCGAGCAGTACTTC.

This chain joins TRBV5-6 and TRBJ2-3, with TRBD2 identical over 7 bases. The V segment lost 2 bases and the J segment 4 bases; nucleotides outside the gene matches: 10. Germline lookup yields CDR1 SGHDT and CDR2 YYEEEE. The CDR3 is 16 amino acids. In nucleotides, the CDR3 is TGTGCCAGCAGCTTCCTAGCGGATCTAGGCCCAGATACGCAGTATTTT. This sequence encodes CASSFLADLGPDTQYF.

This chain joins TRBV14 and TRBJ2-2, with a tentative D call TRBD1 (6 bases). Trimming took 0 bases from V and 6 from J, leaving 11 bases between them. Germline-derived CDR1 and CDR2 are SGHDN and FVKESK. The CDR3 contains 15 residues. CDR3 sequence (DNA): TGTGCCAGCAGCCAAGATGACAGGCCCCCCGGGGAGCTGTTTTTT. Its translation: CASSQDDRPPGELFF.

The chain employs TRBV9 and TRBJ2-2; 7 bases fit TRBD2. J was trimmed by 6 bases and V by 2 bases; bases with no gene match: 7. The CDR3 has 15 amino acids. Germline V gives CDR1 SGDLS, CDR2 YYNGEE. The CDR3, as DNA: TGTGCCAGCAGCGTGGGGGGGGACCACCCCGGGGAGCTGTTTTTT. It codes for CASSVGGDHPGELFF.

The gene calls are TRBV7-8 and TRBJ2-4; 11 bases match TRBD2. There are 16 residues in the CDR3. The germline gives CDR1 SGHVS, CDR2 FQNEAQ. V gave up 1 base and J gave up 7 bases; unmatched junction bases: 6. This CDR3 reads CASSLGLAGNQNIQYF. As DNA, the CDR3 is TGTGCCAGCAGCTTAGGACTAGCGGGGAACCAGAACATTCAGTACTTC.

The V call is TRBV9, the J call TRBJ2-5; unclear D gene. This CDR3 comprises 15 residues. The V end was cut by 5 bases, the J end by 2 bases, with 16 bases between. Per the germline V gene, CDR1 is SGDLS and CDR2 is YYNGEE. The CDR3 coding sequence is TGTGCCAGCAGTCCAGGTGCCATAAAACAAGAGACCCAGTACTTC. Protein: CASSPGAIKQETQYF.

This sequence joins TRBV7-8 and TRBJ1-4; 11 nucleotides agree with TRBD1. Germline V gives CDR1 SGHVS, CDR2 FQNEAQ. This CDR3 has 17 amino acids. V was pared by 5 bases and J by 0 bases, with 5 bases of the junction left unmatched. The CDR3 reads CASSPRTGGSTNEKLFF. CDR3 nucleotide sequence: TGTGCCAGCAGCCCTCGGACAGGGGGCTCAACTAATGAAAAACTGTTTTTT.

The chain combines TRBV5-1 with TRBJ1-4, with a tentative D call TRBD1 (6 bases). The CDR3 is 16 residues long. The germline gives CDR1 SGHRS, CDR2 YFSETQ. Trimming cost V 6 bases and J 3 bases, with 18 bases left between them. DNA of the CDR3: TGCGCCAGCATGATGGGGGCCTTGTCGGCTAATGAAAAACTGTTTTTT. Translated: CASMMGALSANEKLFF.

This chain links TRBV7-3 with TRBJ2-2, with D possibly being TRBD1 (5 bases). Germline CDR1 and CDR2: SGHTA and FQGTGA. There are 14 residues in the CDR3. Trimming cost V 5 bases and J 5 bases, with 12 bases left between them. The CDR3 region is CASSRGGPTGELFF. The DNA of the CDR3 is TGTGCCAGCAGCAGGGGTGGTCCGACCGGGGAGCTGTTTTTT.

This chain joins TRBV27 and TRBJ2-2; D call uncertain. The CDR3 covers 17 residues. Trimming removed 4 bases from V and 0 bases from J, with 15 bases in between. From germline, CDR1 is MNHEY and CDR2 SMNVEV (reference sequence). The CDR3 loop is CASSWSRASTNTGELFF. For the CDR3, the DNA is TGTGCCAGCAGTTGGTCCAGAGCCTCTACGAACACCGGGGAGCTGTTTTTT.

The chain carries TRBV28 and TRBJ2-7; 7 bases line up with TRBD2. This CDR3 contains 17 residues. Germline CDR1 is MDHEN and CDR2 is SYDVKM. V lost 3 bases to trimming and J lost 2 bases; unmatched junction nucleotides: 13. The CDR3 nucleotides are TGTGCCAGCAGTTTCTGGTTTTTCGCGGGAGAGCCCTACGAGCAGTACTTC. Its translation: CASSFWFFAGEPYEQYF.

The chain uses TRBV19 and TRBJ1-4, with a tentative D call TRBD1 (6 bases). The germline V and J ends were trimmed by 3 bases and 2 bases, with 13 bases remaining between them. There are 16 residues in the CDR3. Germline assignment: CDR1 LNHDA and CDR2 SQIVND (reference sequence). The CDR3 loop reads CASSIWRGATNEKLFF. CDR3 coding DNA: TGTGCCAGTAGTATTTGGAGGGGGGCGACTAATGAAAAACTGTTTTTT. Supplemented by reference TRBV19 and TRBJ1-4, the full variable domain reads DGGITQSPKYLFRKEGQNVTLSCEQNLNHDAMYWYRQDPGQGLRLIYYSQIVNDFQKGDIAEGYSVSREKKESFPLTVTSAQKNPTAFYLCASSIWRGATNEKLFFGSGTQLSVL.